The present entry profiles one T cell receptor beta chain with its context. The sample originates from a study of T cell responses to AZD1222 COVID-19 vaccine. Data came from immunoSEQ multiplex PCR; TCRdb stores just in-frame clones and leaves some out. Of 120,000 to 150,000 clones listed, around 90% are singletons. CDR3 length: 17 amino acids. CDR1 is MNHEY and CDR2 is SVGEGT in the germline V gene. The V gene end was trimmed by 7 bases and the J gene end by 5 bases; junction bases not matched to a gene: 9. This TCR derives from an adult in good health. This chain joins TRBV6-2 or TRBV6-3 and TRBJ2-2; 14 bases fit TRBD2. The sequencing used peripheral blood, collected on day 0 of AZD1222 vaccination. In DNA, the CDR3 is TGTGCCAGCAACCCGGGACTAGCGGGAGTAGGGACCGGGGAGCTGTTTTTT. This sequence encodes CASNPGLAGVGTGELFF.